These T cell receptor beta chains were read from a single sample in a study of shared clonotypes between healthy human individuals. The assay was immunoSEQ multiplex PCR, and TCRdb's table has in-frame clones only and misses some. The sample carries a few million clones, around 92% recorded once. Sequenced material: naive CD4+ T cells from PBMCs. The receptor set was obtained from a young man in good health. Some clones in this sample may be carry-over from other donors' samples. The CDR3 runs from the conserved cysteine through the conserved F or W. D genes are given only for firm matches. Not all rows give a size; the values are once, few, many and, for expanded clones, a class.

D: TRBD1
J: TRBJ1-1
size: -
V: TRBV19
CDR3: CASSTTLLGQEKSEAFF
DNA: TGTGCCAGTAGTACAACCCTCCTCGGACAGGAAAAGAGTGAAGCTTTCTTT

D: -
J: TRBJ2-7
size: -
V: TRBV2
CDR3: CASRGTSSSYEQYF
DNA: TGTGCCAGCCGAGGGACATCGAGCTCCTACGAGCAGTACTTC

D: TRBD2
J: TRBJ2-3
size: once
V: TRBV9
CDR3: CASSQTTSGGTDTQYF
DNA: TGTGCCAGCAGCCAAACGACTAGCGGAGGTACAGATACGCAGTATTTT

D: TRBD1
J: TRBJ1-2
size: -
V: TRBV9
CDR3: CASSVEDRGSDGYTF
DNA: TGTGCCAGCAGCGTAGAAGACAGGGGGTCTGATGGCTACACCTTC

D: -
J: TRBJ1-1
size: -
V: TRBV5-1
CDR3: CASSLTPPNTEAFF
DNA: TGCGCCAGCAGCTTGACTCCTCCTAACACTGAAGCTTTCTTT

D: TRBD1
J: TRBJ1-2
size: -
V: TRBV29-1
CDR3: CSVVSGGYGYTF
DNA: TGCAGCGTTGTGTCAGGGGGCTATGGCTACACCTTC

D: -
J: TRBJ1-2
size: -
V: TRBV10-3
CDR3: CAISEFRQASAYGYTF
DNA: TGTGCCATCAGTGAGTTCCGACAGGCGAGTGCCTATGGCTACACCTTC

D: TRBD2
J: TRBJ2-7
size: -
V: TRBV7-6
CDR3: CASSLVQGREGGEQYF
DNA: TGTGCCAGCAGCTTAGTGCAAGGGCGGGAGGGCGGCGAGCAGTACTTC

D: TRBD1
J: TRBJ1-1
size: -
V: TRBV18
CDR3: CASSPVQGAGVTEAFF
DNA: TGTGCCAGCTCACCAGTGCAGGGGGCGGGGGTCACTGAAGCTTTCTTT

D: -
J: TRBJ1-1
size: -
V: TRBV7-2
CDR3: CASSLGGGRTEAFF
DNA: TGTGCCAGCAGCCTCGGGGGGGGGCGAACTGAAGCTTTCTTT

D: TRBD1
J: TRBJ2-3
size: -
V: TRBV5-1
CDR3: CASSLGTVLGDTQYF
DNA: TGCGCCAGCAGCTTAGGGACAGTACTGGGGGATACGCAGTATTTT

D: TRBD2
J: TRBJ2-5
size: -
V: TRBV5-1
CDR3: CASTRGEVQETQYF
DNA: TGCGCCAGCACCCGGGGGGAAGTCCAAGAGACCCAGTACTTC

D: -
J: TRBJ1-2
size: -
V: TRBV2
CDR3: CAGDRPLYGYTF
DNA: TGTGCCGGAGACAGGCCCCTCTATGGCTACACCTTC

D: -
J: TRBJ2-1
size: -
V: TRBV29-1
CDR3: CSAGQLRRSYNEQFF
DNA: TGCAGCGCCGGACAGCTTCGGCGGTCCTACAATGAGCAGTTCTTC

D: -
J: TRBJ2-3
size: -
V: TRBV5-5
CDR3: CASSSRTGATSTDTQYF
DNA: TGTGCCAGCAGCTCACGGACGGGGGCCACAAGCACAGATACGCAGTATTTT

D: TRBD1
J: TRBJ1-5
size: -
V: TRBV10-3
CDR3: CAISERGTDSNQPQHF
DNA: TGTGCCATCAGTGAGCGGGGGACAGATAGCAATCAGCCCCAGCATTTT

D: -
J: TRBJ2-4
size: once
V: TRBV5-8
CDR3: CASSFREIAKNIQYF
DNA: TGTGCCAGCAGCTTCAGAGAGATAGCCAAAAACATTCAGTACTTC

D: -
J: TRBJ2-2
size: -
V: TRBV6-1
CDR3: CASSGLGGVTGELFF
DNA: TGTGCCAGCAGTGGCCTCGGGGGAGTCACCGGGGAGCTGTTTTTT

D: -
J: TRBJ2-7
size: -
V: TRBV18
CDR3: CASSPQGLAYEQYF
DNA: TGTGCCAGCTCACCACAGGGACTGGCCTACGAGCAGTACTTC

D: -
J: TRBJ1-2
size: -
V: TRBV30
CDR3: CAWSVSLSGYTF
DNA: TGTGCCTGGAGTGTAAGCCTTTCCGGCTACACCTTC

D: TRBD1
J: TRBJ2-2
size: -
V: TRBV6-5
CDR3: CASSYPGQANTGELFF
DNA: TGTGCCAGCAGTTACCCGGGACAGGCGAACACCGGGGAGCTGTTTTTT

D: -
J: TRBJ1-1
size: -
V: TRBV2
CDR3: CASSLGLNTEAFF
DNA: TGTGCCAGCAGCCTCGGACTTAACACTGAAGCTTTCTTT

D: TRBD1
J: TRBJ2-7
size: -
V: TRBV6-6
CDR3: CASSYPGQTYEQYF
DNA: TGTGCCAGCAGTTACCCGGGACAGACCTACGAGCAGTACTTC

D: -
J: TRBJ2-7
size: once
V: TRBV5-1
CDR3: CASGSSEGGEQYF
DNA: TGCGCCAGCGGATCATCGGAGGGGGGCGAGCAGTACTTC

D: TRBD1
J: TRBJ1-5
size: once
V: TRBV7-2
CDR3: CASSPQGGNQPQHF
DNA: TGTGCCAGCAGCCCACAGGGGGGCAATCAGCCCCAGCATTTT

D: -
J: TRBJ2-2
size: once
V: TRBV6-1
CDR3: CACGNGELFF
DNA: TGTGCATGCGGGAACGGGGAGCTGTTTTTT

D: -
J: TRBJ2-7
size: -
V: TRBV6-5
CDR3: CASSYGPGKGIYEQYF
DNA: TGTGCCAGCAGTTACGGCCCAGGCAAAGGGATATACGAGCAGTACTTC

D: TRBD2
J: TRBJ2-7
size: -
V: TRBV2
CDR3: CASSSGLAGTYEQYF
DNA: TGTGCCAGCAGTTCCGGGCTAGCGGGAACTTACGAGCAGTACTTC

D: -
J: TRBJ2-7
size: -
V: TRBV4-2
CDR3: CASSPGIKEYEQYF
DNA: TGTGCCAGCAGCCCCGGGATAAAAGAATACGAGCAGTACTTC

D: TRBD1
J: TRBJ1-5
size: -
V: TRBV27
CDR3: CASSLDRDGQPQHF
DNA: TGTGCCAGCAGTCTAGACAGGGATGGACAGCCCCAGCATTTT

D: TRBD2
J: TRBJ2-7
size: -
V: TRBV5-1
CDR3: CASSPAPGLAGDEQYF
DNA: TGCGCCAGCAGCCCTGCCCCCGGACTAGCGGGAGACGAGCAGTACTTC

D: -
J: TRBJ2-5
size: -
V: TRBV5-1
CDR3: CASSLGRETQYF
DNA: TGCGCCAGCAGCTTGGGCCGGGAGACCCAGTACTTC

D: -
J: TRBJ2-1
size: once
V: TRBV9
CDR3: CASSVGIGITYNEQFF
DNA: TGTGCCAGCAGCGTAGGGATAGGGATTACCTACAATGAGCAGTTCTTC

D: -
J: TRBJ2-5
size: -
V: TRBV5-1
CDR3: CASSPESETQYF
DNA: TGCGCCAGCAGCCCAGAGAGCGAGACCCAGTACTTC

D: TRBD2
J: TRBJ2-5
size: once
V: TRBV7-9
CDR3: CASSLAQGLAGAGETQYF
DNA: TGTGCCAGCAGCTTAGCGCAGGGACTAGCGGGAGCGGGAGAGACCCAGTACTTC

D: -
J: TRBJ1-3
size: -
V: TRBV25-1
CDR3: CASNYGGSGNTIYF
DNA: TGTGCCAGCAATTATGGGGGCTCTGGAAACACCATATATTTT

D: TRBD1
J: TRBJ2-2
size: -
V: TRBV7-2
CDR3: CASSPTGGTGELFF
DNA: TGTGCCAGCAGCCCAACAGGGGGCACCGGGGAGCTGTTTTTT

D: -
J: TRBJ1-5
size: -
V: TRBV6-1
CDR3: CASSEDTGLSAQHF
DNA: TGTGCCAGCAGTGAAGATACAGGCCTCTCAGCCCAGCATTTT

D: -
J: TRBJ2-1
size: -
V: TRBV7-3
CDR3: CASSYGYNEQFF
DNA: TGTGCCAGCAGCTACGGTTACAATGAGCAGTTCTTC

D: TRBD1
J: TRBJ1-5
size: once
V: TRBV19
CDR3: CASEGTGGNQPQHF
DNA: TGTGCCAGTGAAGGGACAGGGGGCAATCAGCCCCAGCATTTT

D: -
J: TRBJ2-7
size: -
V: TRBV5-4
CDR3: CASSWRGNEQYF
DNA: TGTGCCAGCAGCTGGCGGGGAAACGAGCAGTACTTC

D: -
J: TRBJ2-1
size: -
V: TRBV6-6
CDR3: CATAPPNTYSYNEQFF
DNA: TGTGCCACCGCGCCACCAAACACATACTCCTACAATGAGCAGTTCTTC

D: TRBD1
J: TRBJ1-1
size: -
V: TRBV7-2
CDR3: CASTIQGTGVDTEAFF
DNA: TGTGCCAGCACTATCCAAGGGACAGGGGTGGACACTGAAGCTTTCTTT

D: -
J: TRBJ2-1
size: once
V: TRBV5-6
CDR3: CASSLEPYNEQFF
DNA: TGTGCCAGCAGCCTGGAACCGTACAATGAGCAGTTCTTC

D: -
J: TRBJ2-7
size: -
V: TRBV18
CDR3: CASSPRPRDEQYF
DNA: TGTGCCAGCTCACCCCGGCCCCGGGACGAGCAGTACTTC

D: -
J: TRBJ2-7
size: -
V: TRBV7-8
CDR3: CASSFGGFAYEQYF
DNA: TGTGCCAGCAGCTTTGGGGGTTTTGCCTACGAGCAGTACTTC

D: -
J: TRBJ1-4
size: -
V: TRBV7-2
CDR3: CASSIQVTNEKLFF
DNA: TGTGCCAGCAGCATACAGGTTACAAATGAAAAACTGTTTTTT

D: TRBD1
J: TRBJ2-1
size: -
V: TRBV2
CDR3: CASSGQGRYNEQFF
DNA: TGTGCCAGCAGTGGACAGGGGAGATACAATGAGCAGTTCTTC

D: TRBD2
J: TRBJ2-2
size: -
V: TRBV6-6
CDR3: CASSSTSGRKTGELFF
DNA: TGTGCCAGCAGTTCTACTAGCGGGAGGAAAACCGGGGAGCTGTTTTTT